Given below is one T cell receptor (beta chain) in context. The antigen remains undetermined. This sample is drawn from a study of CD8 T cells in ankylosing spondylitis. Study-wide points: Blood of patients with ankylosing spondylitis appeared to be characterized by a TCR beta motif of several highly homologous variants.

V lost 6 bases, J lost 4 bases, and 19 bases lay in between. Germline-derived CDR1 and CDR2 are MNHEY and SMNVEV (reference sequence). This CDR3 region has 15 residues. Quantitative molecular-barcoded 5'-RACE generated the TCR beta libraries. TCRdb called the 5' RACE reads again in MiXCR, with one record for every CDR3 protein. The repertoire holds a few hundred thousand distinct CDR3 sequences, with around 20% as singletons. Sequencing input: blood, either unsorted or a sorted T cell fraction (not recorded which). The TCR originated in a female donor with ankylosing spondylitis or in good health (not recorded which). The rearrangement uses TRBV27 and TRBJ2-7; maybe TRBD2 (5 bases). CDR3 sequence reads: CASRPLTLRAYEQYF. DNA for the CDR3: TGTGCCAGCAGACCTCTTACGCTGAGGGCGTACGAGCAGTACTTC.